A single sample gave rise to the 30 T cell receptor beta chains below, sequenced in a study of T cell clonality in common variable immunodeficiency. Study outcomes and limitations: Fewer deletions and N-nucleotide insertions were reportedly seen in common variable immunodeficiency TCR beta sequences.

The protocol was immunoSEQ multiplex PCR, while the TCRdb copy is restricted to in-frame clones and leaves out a portion. Altogether some 19,000 clones were found in the sample, and no singletons occur. These receptors' antigens are unknown. The sequenced sample was peripheral blood mononuclear cells. The receptors come from a human donor with common variable immunodeficiency.

This clone has at least ten counts. Read sequence stops 3 residues before the CDR3 end, and the germline J gene provides the missing end. The chain joins TRBV23-1 to TRBJ2-7, with 10 bases that match TRBD1. TRBV23-1 is assigned to the ORF class and has an uncertain function. V shed 11 bases and J 3 bases; nucleotides not matched to a gene: 10. There are 14 residues in the CDR3. CDR3 loop: CAPIPGQGRYEQYF. The sequenced CDR3 bases are TGCGCCCCAATTCCGGGACAGGGGCGCTACGAG.

CDR3 in amino acids: CASSIDVQGQPQHF. CDR3 DNA, as far as it was read: TGTGCCAGTAGTATAGATGTTCAGGGCCAGCCC. The chain joins TRBV19 to TRBJ1-5, with D perhaps TRBD1 (5 bases). The sequenced fragment ends 3 residues before the CDR3 boundary, so the rest is inferred from the germline J gene. Germline-derived CDR1 and CDR2 are LNHDA and SQIVND (reference sequence). This CDR3 has 14 residues. Trimming left V 0 bases short and J 7 bases short, with 10 bases between.

Remarks on this clone: The read finishes 3 residues shy of the CDR3 end, and the germline J gene is used to complete it. The gene calls are TRBV18 and TRBJ1-1, with a possible D match to TRBD1 (5 bases). Germline CDR1 reads KGHSH; CDR2 reads LQKENI. This CDR3 is built from 16 residues. With 3 bases removed from V and 0 bases from J, the gap between germline ends came to 14 bases. The CDR3 is CASSPLSGPMNTEAFF. Partial CDR3 DNA: TGTGCCAGCTCACCTTTATCAGGGCCAATGAACACTGAA. Looking up the rest from reference TRBV18 and TRBJ1-1 gives the full variable domain: NAGVMQNPRHLVRRRGQEARLRCSPMKGHSHVYWYRQLPEEGLKFMVYLQKENIIDESGMPKERFSAEFPKEGPSILRIQQVVRGDSAAYFCASSPLSGPMNTEAFFGQGTRLTVV.

The DNA read from the CDR3 is TGTGCCAGTAGTCCCGGACAGGCCTATAATTCACCC. Protein sequence: CASSPGQAYNSP. The full CDR3 is CASSPGQAYNSPLHF. The V gene is TRBV19, the J gene TRBJ1-6; 7 bases line up with TRBD1. The CDR3 end is not reached by the read, which stops 3 residues before it; the germline J gene fills it in. Germline CDR1 is LNHDA and CDR2 is SQIVND (reference sequence). This CDR3 region has 15 residues. V shed 5 bases and J 2 bases; nucleotides not matched to a gene: 3.

Comment on this clone: The read terminates 3 residues before the CDR3 end, so the remaining end is supplied by the germline J gene. This sequence joins TRBV6-1 and TRBJ2-7, with a possible D match to TRBD1 (6 bases). CDR3 size: 14 residues. Trimming left V 3 bases short and J 3 bases short, with 12 bases between. CDR1 is MNHNS, CDR2 SASEGT, per germline. The chain's CDR3 is CASSDPGHSYEQYF. Partial CDR3 DNA: TGTGCCAGCAGTGACCCGGGACACAGCTACGAG.

This clone turned up a few times. Read data end 3 residues before the CDR3 end; the end is taken from the germline J gene. This sequence joins TRBV5-1 and TRBJ2-7; 12 positions agree with TRBD2. CDR1 is SGHRS, CDR2 YFSETQ, per germline. The trim removed 4 bases at V and 1 base at J, leaving 6 bases unmatched. The CDR3 has 16 residues. CDR3 protein: CASSLHGTSGSYEQYF. CDR3 DNA (partial): TGCGCCAGCAGCCTCCACGGGACTAGCGGGTCCTACGAG.

This clone was observed a few times. Read data end 3 residues before the CDR3 end; the end is taken from the germline J gene. The gene calls are TRBV2 and TRBJ1-5; D is ambiguous. The CDR3 spans 13 residues. Trimming pared 8 bases from V and 0 bases from J, leaving 8 bases between. Per germline, CDR1 SNHLY and CDR2 FYNNEI. The CDR3 bases that were read are TGTGCCAGCTGCGGTGATAGCAATCAGCCC. It yields the protein CASCGDSNQP. Given in full, the CDR3 is CASCGDSNQPQHF. The entire variable domain, with the rest obtained from reference TRBV2 and TRBJ1-5, is as follows: EPEVTQTPSHQVTQMGQEVILRCVPISNHLYFYWYRQILGQKVEFLVSFYNNEISEKSEIFDDQFSVERPDGSNFTLKIRSTKLEDSAMYFCASCGDSNQPQHFGDGTRLSIL.

Turning to this clone: The CDR3 end is not reached by the read, which stops 3 residues before it; the germline J gene fills it in. V gene TRBV7-6 combines with J gene TRBJ2-5, with 10 bases that match TRBD2. Per germline, CDR1 SGHVS and CDR2 FNYEAQ. The CDR3 totals 16 residues. J was trimmed by 4 bases and V by 2 bases; bases with no gene match: 7. The CDR3 loop reads CASSLLLAGVRETQYF. The covered CDR3 bases are TGTGCCAGCAGCTTACTCCTAGCGGGAGTTAGAGAGACC. Full variable domain (missing parts from reference TRBV7-6 and TRBJ2-5): GAGVSQSPRYKVTKRGQDVALRCDPISGHVSLYWYRQALGQGPEFLTYFNYEAQQDKSGLPNDRFSAERPEGSISTLTIQRTEQRDSAMYRCASSLLLAGVRETQYFGPGTRLLVL.

This clone was recorded at least ten times. The CDR3 end lies 3 residues beyond the end of the read and is filled in from the germline J gene. The V call is TRBV5-1, the J call TRBJ2-7; 8 bases are a match to TRBD1. V lost 2 bases, J lost 5 bases, and 6 bases stayed unmatched. This CDR3 contains 14 residues. Germline CDR1 SGHRS, CDR2 YFSETQ. Partial CDR3 DNA: TGCGCCAGCAGCTTCAGGGGGCGTTGGGACGAG. It encodes CASSFRGRWDE. From start to end, the CDR3 is CASSFRGRWDEQYF.

This clone was picked up a small number of times. The CDR3 is cut off 3 residues early in the read; its end comes from the germline J gene. The V gene is TRBV30, the J gene TRBJ2-7; D is unresolved. The CDR3 is 11 amino acids. V lost 3 bases and J lost 4, with 7 bases in between. CDR1 is GTSNPN and CDR2 is SVGIG in the germline V gene (reference sequence). CDR3 region: CAWRLSYEQYF. CDR3 bases read: TGTGCCTGGAGGTTGTCTTACGAG.

Comments on this clone: Read sequence stops 3 residues before the CDR3 end, and the germline J gene provides the missing end. V usage is TRBV19 and J usage is TRBJ2-7; 8 bases are shared with TRBD1. Germline V gives CDR1 LNHDA, CDR2 SQIVND (reference sequence). The CDR3 totals 13 residues. J lost 2 bases, V lost 6 bases, and 3 bases had no gene match. The CDR3 region is CASSIQGAYEQYF. The covered CDR3 bases are TGTGCCAGTAGCATACAGGGGGCCTACGAG.

This clone occurred many times. The CDR3 spells CASSSRSGGGKLFF. The CDR3 bases that were read are TGTGCCAGCAGTTCCCGTTCCGGGGGAGGAAAA. V gene TRBV12-3 or TRBV12-4 combines with J gene TRBJ1-4; D may be TRBD1 (5 bases). The read ends 3 residues before the CDR3 terminus; that terminus is restored from the germline J gene. Trimming shortened V by 4 bases and J by 10 bases, and 16 bases separated the two germline ends. There are 14 residues in the CDR3.

By share, this clone ranks as medium-sized (0.01 to 0.1%). The read ends 3 residues before the CDR3 terminus; that terminus is restored from the germline J gene. The chain is built from TRBV28 and TRBJ2-3; tentative D call: TRBD2 (6 bases). Trimming removed 7 bases from V and 2 bases from J, with 19 bases in between. Germline V lookup: CDR1 MDHEN, CDR2 SYDVKM. The length of the CDR3 is 16 residues. CDR3 loop: CASKFGGMPNTDTQYF. The CDR3 DNA, read in part, is TGTGCCAGCAAATTCGGGGGAATGCCGAACACAGATACG.

This clone was picked up a small number of times. The CDR3 end is not reached by the read, which stops 3 residues before it; the germline J gene fills it in. This chain connects TRBV7-2 to TRBJ1-1; 9 nucleotides align to TRBD1. V shed 5 bases, J shed 4 bases, and the junction held 8 bases outside the gene matches. The CDR3 spans 15 residues. The germline gives CDR1 SGHTA, CDR2 FQGNSA. The CDR3 spells CASSKGQGFFTEAFF. The CDR3 DNA, read in part, is TGTGCCAGCAGCAAGGGACAGGGTTTTTTCACTGAA.

CDR3: CARKTGKTDTQYF. CDR3 bases read: TGTGCCAGGAAAACAGGGAAAACAGATACG. The V call is TRBV2, the J call TRBJ2-3, with a tentative D call TRBD1 (6 bases). The missing CDR3 end, 3 residues past where the read stops, is filled in from the germline J gene. This CDR3 region has 13 residues. V lost 9 bases and J 3 bases, leaving 13 bases between the germline ends. Germline V gene sequence: CDR1 SNHLY, CDR2 FYNNEI.

This clone was detected a few times. The DNA ends 3 residues before the CDR3 does, and the rest of the CDR3 is filled in from the germline J gene. The V and J genes are TRBV11-2 and TRBJ2-5, with D tentatively TRBD2 (5 bases). The CDR3 runs to 13 residues. CDR1 SGHAT and CDR2 FQNNGV come from the germline V gene. The V and J ends lost 3 bases and 4 bases respectively, with 9 bases between them. The CDR3 reads CASSFLAAETQYF. CDR3 DNA (partial): TGTGCCAGCAGCTTCCTAGCTGCAGAGACC.

Comments on this clone: The CDR3 end lies 3 residues beyond the end of the read and is filled in from the germline J gene. This chain joins TRBV20-1 and TRBJ2-5, with 11 bases lining up with TRBD2. V trimming: 6 bases; J trimming: 1 base; junction bases outside the gene matches: 4. This CDR3 has 14 residues. Germline lookup yields CDR1 DFQATT and CDR2 SNEGSKA (reference sequence). CDR3 DNA (partial): TGCAGTGCGCTACTAGCGGGGGCCCAAGAGACC. Protein product: CSALLAGAQET. The entire CDR3 protein reads CSALLAGAQETQYF.

There are a few counts of this clone. Read data end 3 residues before the CDR3 end; the end is taken from the germline J gene. This sequence joins TRBV19 and TRBJ2-3; 7 nucleotides align to TRBD2. This CDR3 has 15 residues. Germline CDR1 LNHDA, CDR2 SQIVND (reference sequence). Germline trimming cut 8 bases from V and 3 bases from J; bases unmatched to any gene: 11. CDR3 bases read: TGTGCCAGTGGCAGAGTAGCGGGCAGTACAGATACG. It encodes CASGRVAGSTDT. The CDR3 in its entirety is CASGRVAGSTDTQYF.

As to this clone: The DNA ends 3 residues before the CDR3 does, and the rest of the CDR3 is filled in from the germline J gene. J is TRBJ1-1 and V is TRBV7-8; D gene uncertain. Per germline, CDR1 SGHVS and CDR2 FQNEAQ. The CDR3 spans 16 residues. Deletions cut 4 bases from V and 0 bases from J, with 15 bases between. The covered CDR3 bases are TGTGCCAGCAGCTATCACCCCAGGAACATGAACACTGAA. Translated: CASSYHPRNMNTE. The whole CDR3 protein is CASSYHPRNMNTEAFF.

This clone turned up a few times. Read sequence stops 3 residues before the CDR3 end, and the germline J gene provides the missing end. The chain recombines TRBV7-3 with TRBJ2-3, with 7 positions matching TRBD2. Germline CDR1 SGHTA, CDR2 FQGTGA. J was trimmed by 6 bases and V by 3 bases; bases with no gene match: 3. This CDR3 comprises 13 residues. CDR3 amino acids: CASSFTGGDTQYF. The part of the CDR3 DNA that was read is TGTGCCAGCAGCTTCACCGGGGGGGATACG. The variable domain in full, completed from reference TRBV7-3 and TRBJ2-3, reads GAGVSQTPSNKVTEKGKYVELRCDPISGHTALYWYRQSLGQGPEFLIYFQGTGAADDSGLPNDRFFAVRPEGSVSTLKIQRTERGDSAVYLCASSFTGGDTQYFGPGTRLTVL.

This clone was detected only a few times. The observed sequence ends 3 residues before the CDR3 terminus, with the missing tail filled in from the germline J gene. V gene TRBV20-1 combines with J gene TRBJ2-7; perhaps TRBD2 as D (6 bases). CDR1 and CDR2 from the germline V gene are DFQATT and SNEGSKA (reference sequence). The CDR3 is 15 amino acids. Trimming pared 3 bases from V and 6 bases from J, leaving 21 bases between. CDR3 DNA (partial): TGCAGTGCTAGTGGTTTGCGACCGCCGGGGGTCGAG. Its protein product is CSASGLRPPGVE. Given in full, the CDR3 is CSASGLRPPGVEQYF.

This clone was detected ten times or more. The read halts 3 residues ahead of the CDR3 end, with the missing end drawn from the germline J gene. This sequence joins TRBV20-1 and TRBJ2-3; D is possibly TRBD1 (5 bases). V was shortened by 1 base and J by 6 bases, with 23 bases between the two germline ends. From germline, CDR1 is DFQATT and CDR2 SNEGSKA (reference sequence). This CDR3 spans 17 amino acids. CDR3 bases read: TGCAGTGCTAGAGTGATGGGTCGAGAAAGAAAGGGGGATACG. This translates into CSARVMGRERKGDT. The CDR3 in its entirety is CSARVMGRERKGDTQYF.

This clone has ten or more counts. The DNA ends 3 residues before the CDR3 does, and the rest of the CDR3 is filled in from the germline J gene. The chain joins TRBV4-2 to TRBJ2-2, with 14 positions matching TRBD2. This CDR3 contains 18 residues. Germline V gives CDR1 LGHNA, CDR2 YNFKEQ. Unmatched junction bases numbered 9, after V lost 8 bases and J lost 1 base. CDR3: CASGPGLAGAGNTGELFF. The covered CDR3 bases are TGTGCCAGCGGCCCGGGACTAGCGGGAGCTGGGAACACCGGGGAG.

As to this clone: The read terminates 3 residues before the CDR3 end, so the remaining end is supplied by the germline J gene. The J gene is TRBJ1-5, the V gene TRBV6-2 or TRBV6-3, with D unresolved. Trimming pared 4 bases from V and 6 bases from J, leaving 13 bases between. Germline assignment: CDR1 MNHEY and CDR2 SVGEGT. This CDR3 spans 14 amino acids. The CDR3 bases that were read are TGTGCCAGCAGTTCTGCATACGAGGGTCAGCCC. Its translation: CASSSAYEGQP. The whole CDR3 protein is CASSSAYEGQPQHF.

There are many counts of this clone. Read coverage stops 3 residues before the CDR3 terminus; the germline J gene supplies the remainder. The rearrangement joins TRBV18 to TRBJ2-1, with D maybe TRBD1 (6 bases). This CDR3 comprises 12 residues. V was shortened by 6 bases and J by 5 bases, with 8 bases between the two germline ends. Germline-derived CDR1 and CDR2 are KGHSH and LQKENI. The CDR3: CASSSGDNEQFF. The CDR3 bases that were read are TGTGCCAGCTCCTCAGGGGACAATGAG.

This clone was counted only a few times. Sequencing ends 3 residues short of the CDR3 end; the germline J gene provides the rest. The J gene is TRBJ1-2, the V gene TRBV2; D possibly corresponds to TRBD1 (6 bases). V was shortened by 2 bases and J by 6 bases, with 13 bases between the two germline ends. Germline values: CDR1 SNHLY, CDR2 FYNNEI. The CDR3 length is 14 residues. The CDR3 DNA, read in part, is TGTGCCAGCAGTGAATATGTGGCAGGGGATGGC. Its protein product is CASSEYVAGDG. The CDR3, in full, reads CASSEYVAGDGYTF.

Note on this clone: The missing CDR3 end, 3 residues past where the read stops, is filled in from the germline J gene. This chain links TRBV7-9 with TRBJ1-2; 12 bases agree with TRBD1. Per germline, CDR1 SEHNR and CDR2 FQNEAQ (reference sequence). The CDR3 has 15 amino acids. Incomplete CDR3 DNA: TGTGCCAGCAGCCGGCCGGGACAGGGGGCTCTCGGC. Residues: CASSRPGQGALG. In full, the CDR3 is CASSRPGQGALGYTF.

This clone was counted ten times or more. Read coverage stops 3 residues before the CDR3 terminus; the germline J gene supplies the remainder. The chain uses TRBV5-1 and TRBJ2-2, with 11 nucleotides matching TRBD1. There are 15 residues in the CDR3. The ends lost 4 bases at V and 8 bases at J; junction bases unmatched: 7. The germline V gene encodes CDR1 SGHRS and CDR2 YFSETQ. Here the CDR3 reads CASSGGQGARGELFF. The part of the CDR3 DNA that was read is TGCGCCAGCAGCGGTGGACAGGGGGCGCGGGGGGAG.

About this clone: The CDR3 extends 3 residues past the end of the read, so its final part is completed from the germline J gene. The chain joins TRBV5-5 to TRBJ2-1; perhaps TRBD1 as D (5 bases). Trimming took 1 base from V and 4 from J, leaving 12 bases between them. The germline V gene encodes CDR1 SGHKS and CDR2 YYEKEE (reference sequence). This CDR3 has 15 amino acids. The DNA read from the CDR3 is TGTGCCAGCAGCTTGCGAGACAGAATATACAATGAG. Protein sequence: CASSLRDRIYNE. The entire CDR3 sequence reads CASSLRDRIYNEQFF.

About this clone itself: The read terminates 3 residues ahead of where the CDR3 ends, so the germline J gene completes it. The chain has TRBV19 and TRBJ2-3; D remains unclear. V shed 3 bases and J shed 2 bases, with 15 bases lying between them. Germline CDR1 and CDR2: LNHDA and SQIVND (reference sequence). There are 16 residues in the CDR3. The CDR3 sequence is CASSMFRAETTDTQYF. The DNA read from the CDR3 is TGTGCCAGTAGTATGTTTAGGGCTGAAACCACAGATACG.